This TCR beta chain was captured by sequencing in a study of cytomegalovirus exposure and HLA in healthy donors. The study, taken as a whole, reports: The finding came from a later analysis; first-cohort TCR clusters tended to co-occur in the 90 to 150 validation repertoires. The study flagged some 170 TCR beta chains as cytomegalovirus-associated.

Here immunoSEQ multiplex PCR was the method, and the copy in TCRdb shows in-frame clones only, minus some. The data show 55,000 to 65,000 clones, 75% to 95% seen once. The 120-subject validation cohort, separate from the 666-subject first cohort, included the donors. About this clone itself: The antigen is not known.

Sequenced: PBMCs. The sequence came from a man between 18 and 29 years old in good health and CMV-seronegative.

The CDR3 loop reads CASSPRLAGGTYNEQFF. The DNA of the CDR3 is TGTGCCAGCAGCCCTCGACTAGCGGGAGGGACCTACAATGAGCAGTTCTTC. The gene calls are TRBV14 and TRBJ2-1; 14 bases line up with TRBD2. Germline V gene data show CDR1 as SGHDN and CDR2 as FVKESK. The CDR3 extends over 17 amino acids. V was clipped by 4 bases and J by 2 bases; unmatched bases: 4. Based on the CDR3 plus reference TRBV14 and TRBJ2-1, the full variable domain is EAGVTQFPSHSVIEKGQTVTLRCDPISGHDNLYWYRRVMGKEIKFLLHFVKESKQDESGMPNNRFLAERTGGTYSTLKVQPAELEDSGVYFCASSPRLAGGTYNEQFFGPGTRLTVL.